This T cell receptor (beta chain) was recovered during a study of OX40 agonist ivuxolimab in advanced cancers. The wider study: Dose-escalation patients' cancers were hepatocellular carcinoma, melanoma, renal cell or head and neck cancer. Study-wide results and limits: On average, a greater number of expanded clones characterised CD8+ T cells relative to CD4+. The investigators did not determine what antigen specificity the expanded peripheral T cells had.

The CDR3 is 14 residues long. Germline V lookup: CDR1 SGDLS, CDR2 YYNGEE. Deletions cut 3 bases from V and 2 bases from J, with 12 bases between. Clones were read by immunoSEQ multiplex PCR, and TCRdb kept only the in-frame ones, dropping some. The sample has 70,000 to 85,000 clones, about 93% seen once. This clone showed up just once. Its target is not known. The chain joins TRBV9 to TRBJ2-7, with D perhaps matching TRBD1 (6 bases). This specimen was CD4+ or CD8+ T cells sorted from blood, taken in a trial of the OX40 agonist ivuxolimab. The origin of this receptor is an adult with an advanced solid tumor such as melanoma, head and neck, liver or kidney cancer. This chain's CDR3 is CASSASQGPYEQYF. CDR3 bases: TGTGCCAGCAGCGCGTCCCAGGGGCCCTACGAGCAGTACTTC.